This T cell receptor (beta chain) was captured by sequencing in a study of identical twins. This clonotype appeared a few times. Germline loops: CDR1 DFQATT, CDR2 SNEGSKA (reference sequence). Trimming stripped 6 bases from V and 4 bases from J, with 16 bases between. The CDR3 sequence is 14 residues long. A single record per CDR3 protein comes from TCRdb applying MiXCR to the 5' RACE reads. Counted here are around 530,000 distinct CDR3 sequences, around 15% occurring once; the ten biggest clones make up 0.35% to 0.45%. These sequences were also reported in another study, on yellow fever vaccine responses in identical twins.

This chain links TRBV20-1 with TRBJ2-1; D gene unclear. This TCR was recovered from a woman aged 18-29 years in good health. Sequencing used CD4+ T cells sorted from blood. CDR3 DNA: TGCAGTGCAAACCGGGCCCCGGTTTACAATGAGCAGTTCTTC. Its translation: CSANRAPVYNEQFF.